The clone carrying this T cell receptor (beta chain) showed up just a few times. These data belong to a study of T cells in Graves' hyperthyroidism and ophthalmopathy. In germline, CDR1 is LGHDT, CDR2 YNNKEL (reference sequence). V gave up 2 bases and J gave up 6 bases; unmatched junction bases: 9. The CDR3 consists of 16 residues. Using RNA transcripts as the source, TCR beta CDR3 regions were amplified. First-round RT-PCR targeting the TCR CDR3 was performed with the HTBI primer set. TCRdb used MiXCR to reprocess the multiplex PCR reads, holding one entry per CDR3 protein. This repertoire shows 300,000 to 450,000 distinct CDR3 sequences, about 25% found once; its top ten account for less than 75%. Recently diagnosed hyperthyroidism of less than 2 months' duration affected patients aged 18 to 65.

The sample taken for sequencing was blood. J is TRBJ2-2 and V is TRBV3-1; 7 bases fit TRBD1. The sequence came from a man aged 45-60 years with Graves' hyperthyroidism. The DNA for the CDR3 is TGTGCCAGCAGCCAACGAGGCCCCACAGGGGCCGGGGAGCTGTTTTTT. Translation gives CASSQRGPTGAGELFF. Full variable domain (rest looked up from reference TRBV3-1 and TRBJ2-2): DTAVSQTPKYLVTQMGNDKSIKCEQNLGHDTMYWYKQDSKKFLKIMFSYNNKELIINETVPNRFSPKSPDKAHLNLHINSLELGDSAVYFCASSQRGPTGAGELFFGEGSRLTVL.